The 30 T cell receptor beta chains given below trace back to one sample, sequenced in a study of CD8+CD57+ T cells in acquired aplastic anemia (dated by TCRdb to 2016 to 2019). The data were produced on an Illumina HiSeq 2000. Genomic DNA served as template for TCR beta VDJ combination and CDR3 sequence profiling. The public reads were reprocessed in TCRdb via fastp at Q25 and MiXCR, keeping in-frame beta chains. Rows matching on CDR3 protein sequence are summarized as one entry with the most common DNA and genes. The sample table contains 200,000 to 250,000 distinct CDR3 sequences; only one count was recorded for 60% to 65% of them. Approximately 32% of the sample belongs to the ten largest clones. Sequenced sample: sorted CD4+, CD8+, or CD8+CD57+ T cells (not recorded which) from PBMCs. The receptors stem from a human donor in good health.

Comment on this clonotype: At one boundary the junction diverges from the germline segment, which might be a read error. The rearrangement joins TRBV27 to TRBJ2-1; D unresolved. The CDR3 runs 13 residues. The germline V gene encodes CDR1 MNHEY and CDR2 SMNVEV (reference sequence). This CDR3 reads CASSLLNYSEQFF. The CDR3 bases are TGTGCCAGCAGTTTGTTGAACTACAGTGAGCAGTTCTTC.

This clonotype has ten or more counts. J is TRBJ1-2 and V is TRBV20-1, with a weak D call TRBD1 (6 bases). V lost 5 bases, J lost 3 bases, and 13 bases lay in between. The CDR3 has 13 residues. Germline V gives CDR1 DFQATT, CDR2 SNEGSKA (reference sequence). CDR3 loop: CSAGDKGYYGYTF. Here the CDR3 DNA reads TGCAGTGCTGGGGACAAGGGATACTATGGCTACACCTTC.

In its sample, this clonotype was seen many times. This chain uses TRBV5-6 with TRBJ1-6; D uncertain. Trimming stripped 0 bases from V and 7 bases from J, with 14 bases between. In germline, CDR1 is SGHDT, CDR2 YYEEEE. The CDR3 sequence is 16 residues long. CDR3 amino acids: CASSLVVPLANSPLHF. CDR3 coding DNA: TGTGCCAGCAGCTTGGTGGTACCCCTGGCCAATTCACCCCTCCACTTT. The whole variable domain, filled in from reference TRBV5-6 and TRBJ1-6, reads DAGVTQSPTHLIKTRGQQVTLRCSPKSGHDTVSWYQQALGQGPQFIFQYYEEEERQRGNFPDRFSGHQFPNYSSELNVNALLLGDSALYLCASSLVVPLANSPLHFGNGTRLTVT.

This clonotype appeared a few times. This chain links TRBV15 with TRBJ1-5, with D perhaps TRBD1 (6 bases). The CDR3 sequence is 14 residues long. Germline CDR1 reads LNHNV; CDR2 reads YYDKDF (reference sequence). Trimming removed 5 bases from V and 0 bases from J, with 8 bases in between. CDR3 bases: TGTGCCACCAGCGAGGACAGTAGCAATCAGCCCCAGCATTTT. Residues: CATSEDSSNQPQHF.

The chain is built from TRBV7-3 and TRBJ2-1; TRBD2 matches at 8 bases. The germline V gene has CDR1 SGHTA and CDR2 FQGTGA. J lost 9 bases, V lost 3 bases, and 10 bases had no gene match. The CDR3 totals 15 residues. The CDR3 protein is CASSFVIAGRGEQFF. CDR3 DNA sequence: TGTGCCAGCAGCTTTGTTATAGCGGGGCGGGGTGAGCAGTTCTTC. Looking up the rest from reference TRBV7-3 and TRBJ2-1 gives the full variable domain: GAGVSQTPSNKVTEKGKYVELRCDPISGHTALYWYRQSLGQGPEFLIYFQGTGAADDSGLPNDRFFAVRPEGSVSTLKIQRTERGDSAVYLCASSFVIAGRGEQFFGPGTRLTVL.

This chain joins TRBV19 and TRBJ1-2; 7 nucleotides align to TRBD1. This CDR3 region has 15 residues. Looked up from germline, CDR1 is LNHDA and CDR2 is SQIVND (reference sequence). J gave up 2 bases and V 5 bases, and 8 bases lay outside the gene matches. CDR3 coding DNA: TGTGCCAGTAGTCCCAGTACAGGGGTCAACTATGGCTACACCTTC. It yields the protein CASSPSTGVNYGYTF.

For this clonotype: This may be a read error: a much more frequent sequence differs by one nucleotide. The chain carries TRBV27 and TRBJ2-7; 8 positions agree with TRBD2. With 6 bases clipped from V and 2 bases from J, the junction kept 9 bases outside the gene matches. The CDR3 is 15 amino acids. From germline, CDR1 is MNHEY and CDR2 SMNVEV (reference sequence). CDR3 sequence reads: CASSITSGYTYEQYF. The CDR3 region has the DNA TGTGCCAGCAGCATTACTAGCGGATATACCTACGAGCAGTACTTC.

In this sample, this clonotype turned up a few times. The genes are TRBV27 and TRBJ2-1; perhaps TRBD2 as D (6 bases). Germline values: CDR1 MNHEY, CDR2 SMNVEV (reference sequence). Between the trimmed V and J ends, which lost 8 bases and 8 bases, there was a span of 13 bases. The CDR3 extends over 12 amino acids. CDR3: CASGGVEDEQFF. In nucleotides, the CDR3 is TGTGCCAGCGGCGGGGTAGAGGATGAGCAGTTCTTC.

This clonotype was recorded many times. The J gene is TRBJ2-7, the V gene TRBV7-9; unclear D gene. The CDR3 spans 12 residues. The V gene's germline CDR1 is SEHNR and CDR2 FQNEAQ (reference sequence). V was clipped by 1 base and J by 5 bases, with 6 bases between them. Here the CDR3 reads CASSLGGDEQYF. The CDR3 DNA sequence: TGTGCCAGCAGCTTAGGAGGAGACGAGCAGTACTTC.

The chain combines TRBV7-9 with TRBJ2-7; possible D gene TRBD1, 6 bases. V gave up 5 bases and J gave up 3 bases, with 17 bases separating them. The germline CDR1 and CDR2 sequences are SEHNR and FQNEAQ (reference sequence). The CDR3 is 15 residues long. Written as DNA, the CDR3 is TGTGCCAGCAGCATCAATAGGACAGTGGACTACGAGCAGTACTTC. Encoded protein: CASSINRTVDYEQYF.

This chain links TRBV20-1 with TRBJ1-1; D ambiguous. Between the trimmed V and J ends, which lost 6 bases and 8 bases, there was a span of 10 bases. This CDR3 comprises 10 residues. The germline gives CDR1 DFQATT, CDR2 SNEGSKA (reference sequence). CDR3 amino acids: CSAPGAEAFF. In DNA, the CDR3 is TGCAGTGCCCCGGGTGCGGAAGCTTTCTTT.

This clonotype was recorded a few times. The chain has TRBV9 and TRBJ2-7; TRBD1 matches at 9 bases. After removal of 5 bases from V and 1 base from J, the junction contained 7 bases not matched to a gene. Germline CDR1 SGDLS, CDR2 YYNGEE. The CDR3 has 15 amino acids. CDR3 nucleotides: TGTGCCAGCAGTTGGGGACAGGGAGGTTCCTACGAGCAGTACTTC. It encodes CASSWGQGGSYEQYF.

The chain recombines TRBV6-2 or TRBV6-3 with TRBJ2-5; D is uncertain. The CDR3 loop spans 13 amino acids. CDR1 is MNHEY, CDR2 SVGEGT, per germline. V was shortened by 7 bases and J by 1 base, with 10 bases between the two germline ends. Here the CDR3 DNA reads TGTGCCAGCACGGTGCACCTCCAAGAGACCCAGTACTTC. Translated: CASTVHLQETQYF.

The chain has TRBV2 and TRBJ1-5; D is unclear. CDR1 is SNHLY, CDR2 FYNNEI, per germline. The CDR3 loop spans 14 amino acids. V lost 6 bases and J lost 2, with 11 bases in between. CDR3 sequence (DNA): TGTGCCAGCAGGGGAGGAAGGGGCAATCAGCCCCAGCATTTT. Protein: CASRGGRGNQPQHF. The entire variable domain, with the rest obtained from reference TRBV2 and TRBJ1-5, is as follows: EPEVTQTPSHQVTQMGQEVILRCVPISNHLYFYWYRQILGQKVEFLVSFYNNEISEKSEIFDDQFSVERPDGSNFTLKIRSTKLEDSAMYFCASRGGRGNQPQHFGDGTRLSIL.

CDR3 sequence: CASSLAGGSTEQYF. The CDR3 DNA reads TGCGCCAGCAGCTTGGCCGGGGGCTCGACCGAGCAGTACTTC. The chain uses TRBV5-1 and TRBJ2-7; TRBD1 or TRBD2 may be the D gene (6 bases each). The CDR3 has 14 amino acids. Trimming cost V 0 bases and J 6 bases, with 13 bases left between them. The V gene's germline CDR1 is SGHRS and CDR2 YFSETQ.

The sample holds a few counts of this clonotype. V and J are TRBV9 and TRBJ2-7, with TRBD2 matching 9 bases. Germline CDR1 reads SGDLS; CDR2 reads YYNGEE. The CDR3 contains 17 residues. With V trimmed by 5 bases and J by 0 bases, 12 bases remained unmatched. This CDR3 reads CASSYRSPSGNSYEQYF. Here the CDR3 DNA reads TGTGCCAGCAGTTACAGGAGTCCTAGCGGGAACTCCTACGAGCAGTACTTC. Full variable domain (missing parts from reference TRBV9 and TRBJ2-7): DSGVTQTPKHLITATGQRVTLRCSPRSGDLSVYWYQQSLDQGLQFLIQYYNGEERAKGNILERFSAQQFPDLHSELNLSSLELGDSALYFCASSYRSPSGNSYEQYFGPGTRLTVT.

The J gene is TRBJ2-7, the V gene TRBV20-1; tentatively, D is TRBD1 or TRBD2 (5 bases each). Germline loops: CDR1 DFQATT, CDR2 SNEGSKA (reference sequence). The CDR3 covers 12 residues. V dropped 0 bases and J dropped 6 bases, with 9 bases sitting between them. CDR3 bases: TGCAGTGCTAGAGACAGGGAGTTCGAGCAGTACTTC. Protein product: CSARDREFEQYF.

V and J are TRBV20-1 and TRBJ1-2, with a possible D match to TRBD1 (6 bases). Per germline, CDR1 DFQATT and CDR2 SNEGSKA (reference sequence). The CDR3 extends over 13 amino acids. V was cut by 0 bases and J by 7 bases, with 12 bases left in between. The CDR3 coding sequence is TGCAGTGCTAGAGAAGTGACAGGTCGTGGCTACACCTTC. It is translated as CSAREVTGRGYTF.

CDR3 nucleotides: TGTGCCAGCAGCTTGACCCCAGGGGGCAGGATGAACACTGAAGCTTTCTTT. The encoded protein is CASSLTPGGRMNTEAFF. V and J are TRBV5-5 and TRBJ1-1; TRBD1 aligns across 8 bases. This CDR3 contains 17 residues. Germline CDR1 and CDR2: SGHKS and YYEKEE (reference sequence). J gave up 0 bases and V 1 base, and 8 bases lay outside the gene matches.

The CDR3 is CASSVDANQPQHF. CDR3 coding DNA: TGTGCCAGCAGCGTAGACGCCAATCAGCCCCAGCATTTT. The chain uses TRBV9 and TRBJ1-5, with D uncertain. CDR1 and CDR2 from the germline V gene are SGDLS and YYNGEE. CDR3 length: 13 residues. The V end lost 0 bases, the J end lost 3 bases, and 4 bases lay between the germline ends.

This clonotype was observed a handful of times. The chain joins TRBV29-1 to TRBJ2-3, with a weak D call TRBD2 (5 bases). With 5 bases removed from V and 1 base from J, the gap between germline ends came to 7 bases. This CDR3 has 12 amino acids. Germline V CDR1 and CDR2: SQVTM, ANQGSEA. CDR3 sequence (DNA): TGCAGCGTTTCGGAGGGCACAGATACGCAGTATTTT. Protein: CSVSEGTDTQYF.

V gene TRBV7-9 combines with J gene TRBJ1-1; TRBD1 is a possible D gene (5 bases). V lost 3 bases to trimming and J lost 9 bases, with 11 bases between them. Germline loops: CDR1 SEHNR, CDR2 FQNEAQ (reference sequence). The CDR3 runs to 12 residues. The CDR3 loop reads CASSFGGGQAFF. For the CDR3, the DNA is TGTGCCAGCAGCTTTGGGGGGGGACAAGCTTTCTTT.

The rearrangement links TRBV25-1 to TRBJ1-4; 7 nucleotides line up with TRBD1. The V segment lost 3 bases and the J segment 0 bases; nucleotides outside the gene matches: 7. The CDR3 consists of 17 residues. Germline V gene sequence: CDR1 MGHDK, CDR2 SYGVNS. CDR3 sequence: CASSDDRVSATNEKLFF. The CDR3 nucleotides read TGTGCCAGCAGTGATGACAGGGTATCAGCAACTAATGAAAAACTGTTTTTT.

The chain couples TRBV7-9 to TRBJ1-2; D not certain. Germline CDR1 SEHNR, CDR2 FQNEAQ (reference sequence). The CDR3 contains 13 residues. Between the trimmed V and J ends, which lost 0 bases and 8 bases, there was a span of 10 bases. CDR3 residues: CASSLAPLRGYTF. DNA of the CDR3: TGTGCCAGCAGCTTAGCCCCCCTAAGGGGCTACACCTTC.

V and J are TRBV5-1 and TRBJ1-2, with 11 nucleotides matching TRBD1. V was clipped by 0 bases and J by 3 bases; unmatched bases: 7. The germline V gene encodes CDR1 SGHRS and CDR2 YFSETQ. The CDR3 has 17 residues. The CDR3 DNA reads as TGCGCCAGCAGCTTGGGGACAGGGGGCGGATGGGACTATGGCTACACCTTC. As protein: CASSLGTGGGWDYGYTF. Complete variable domain (other parts from reference TRBV5-1 and TRBJ1-2): KAGVTQTPRYLIKTRGQQVTLSCSPISGHRSVSWYQQTPGQGLQFLFEYFSETQRNKGNFPGRFSGRQFSNSRSEMNVSTLELGDSALYLCASSLGTGGGWDYGYTFGSGTRLTVV.

This clonotype was detected ten times or more. The chain is built from TRBV7-9 and TRBJ1-4, with 11 bases lining up with TRBD1. CDR1 and CDR2 (germline): SEHNR, FQNEAQ (reference sequence). The CDR3 length is 17 residues. Trimming cost V 3 bases and J 8 bases; bases outside gene matches: 11. The CDR3 nucleotides read TGTGCCAGCAGCTTGCGGACAGGGGGCTTCGCCGGCGAAAAACTGTTTTTT. Translation: CASSLRTGGFAGEKLFF.

This clonotype was seen repeatedly, ten times or more. This chain links TRBV20-1 with TRBJ2-7; 9 positions agree with TRBD1. The CDR3 loop spans 14 amino acids. From germline, CDR1 is DFQATT and CDR2 SNEGSKA (reference sequence). With V trimmed by 7 bases and J by 0 bases, 7 bases remained unmatched. The CDR3: CSVLGQGSSYEQYV. CDR3 sequence (DNA): TGCAGTGTCCTTGGACAGGGGAGCTCCTACGAGCAGTACGTC.

The chain recombines TRBV6-1 with TRBJ2-4; D unclear. The last part of the DNA fits TRBJ2-7 better; the J call may be wrong. The CDR3 runs to 12 residues. The germline gives CDR1 MNHNS, CDR2 SASEGT. The CDR3: CASSEEADEQYF. The CDR3 bases are TGTGCCAGCAGTGAAGAGGCTGACGAGCAGTACTTC.

V usage is TRBV20-1 and J usage is TRBJ2-2; 7 bases fit TRBD2. With 3 bases clipped from V and 4 bases from J, the junction kept 8 bases outside the gene matches. The CDR3 loop spans 15 amino acids. From germline, CDR1 is DFQATT and CDR2 SNEGSKA (reference sequence). The CDR3 region is CSASRGGEATGELFF. CDR3 bases: TGCAGTGCTAGTCGGGGAGGGGAGGCCACCGGGGAGCTGTTTTTT.

This clonotype has ten or more counts. In DNA form, the CDR3 reads TGTGCCAGCAGCTCGACCCTGTCCACTGAAGCTTTCTTT. Translation gives CASSSTLSTEAFF. This chain links TRBV7-3 with TRBJ1-1; D is ambiguous. CDR3 length: 13 residues. The germline V gene encodes CDR1 SGHTA and CDR2 FQGTGA. V was clipped by 4 bases and J by 4 bases, with 10 bases between them. The whole variable domain, remainder taken from reference TRBV7-3 and TRBJ1-1, is GAGVSQTPSNKVTEKGKYVELRCDPISGHTALYWYRQSLGQGPEFLIYFQGTGAADDSGLPNDRFFAVRPEGSVSTLKIQRTERGDSAVYLCASSSTLSTEAFFGQGTRLTVV.